A selection of T cell receptor beta chains follows, all from one sample in a study of beta chain features in type 1 diabetes. This table comes from immunoSEQ multiplex PCR, and its TCRdb copy is limited to in-frame clones, with some not included. The sample lists about 650,000 clones; roughly an eighth were seen once. Sequenced sample: naive CD4+ T cells from blood. The source is a young man with type 1 diabetes. Both conserved end residues are part of each CDR3. The order of the fields is J gene, V gene, CDR3 protein.

TRBJ1-2 | TRBV9 | CASSGGTAGNYGYTF
TRBJ2-3 | TRBV14 | CASSHSGGWTTDTQYF
TRBJ1-2 | TRBV25-1 | CASSEVGPSNGYTF
TRBJ1-2 | TRBV18 | CASSPSGTNYGYTF
TRBJ2-2 | TRBV19 | CASSIAGRLTGELFF
TRBJ1-2 | TRBV29-1 | CSAPNTGFGYGYTF
TRBJ2-7 | TRBV2 | CASSVGQGQNYEQYF
TRBJ1-1 | TRBV14 | CASRPQLNTEAFF
TRBJ1-1 | TRBV6-5 | CASSYSGGGRVAFF
TRBJ2-5 | TRBV6-6 | CASRQGRETQYF
TRBJ1-5 | TRBV15 | CATSSSDRGLKPQHF
TRBJ2-5 | TRBV10-3 | CAIRSGGETQYF
TRBJ2-1 | TRBV27 | CASSRQMTGQGNEQFF
TRBJ2-1 | TRBV7-2 | CASSSPGSYNEQFF
TRBJ2-5 | TRBV9 | CASSVSGGGTQETQYF
TRBJ2-7 | TRBV7-2 | CASSLATQGKRPYEQYF
TRBJ2-5 | TRBV6-5 | CASRPSGQETQYF
TRBJ1-2 | TRBV6-6 | CASSYLARPDGYTF
TRBJ2-7 | TRBV29-1 | CSVGGQLGVEQYF
TRBJ2-1 | TRBV30 | CAWSVQGGAYNEQFF
TRBJ2-4 | TRBV19 | CASGGLAKNIQYF
TRBJ2-5 | TRBV29-1 | CSVVGTGVQETQYF
TRBJ2-5 | TRBV7-9 | CASSLATGTQETQYF
TRBJ1-1 | TRBV9 | CASSVGSRSDTEAFF
TRBJ2-5 | TRBV7-9 | CASSLEEGETQYF
TRBJ2-5 | TRBV10-3 | CAISVNEETQYF
TRBJ2-1 | TRBV18 | CASSPPTAYNEQFF
TRBJ2-1 | TRBV25-1 | CASSEFEAGGRNEQFF
TRBJ1-4 | TRBV10-3 | CASGSERPEKLFF